The 7 T cell receptor beta chains below all came from one sample that was sequenced in a study of T cell responses to AZD1222 COVID-19 vaccine. Measured with immunoSEQ multiplex PCR; TCRdb has only the in-frame clones, and not every one. The sample yields around 170,000 clones, just over 90% seen once. The sequences come from peripheral blood, collected on day 0 of AZD1222 vaccination. The source of these receptors is an adult in good health.

The chain has TRBV7-6 and TRBJ1-2, with 7 positions matching TRBD1. V gave up 1 base and J gave up 8 bases; unmatched junction bases: 4. Germline lookup yields CDR1 SGHVS and CDR2 FNYEAQ. The CDR3 runs to 13 residues. The CDR3 DNA is TGTGCCAGCAGCTTAGTCTCGACAGGGGGCTACACCTTC. Translating gives CASSLVSTGGYTF.

The rearrangement joins TRBV13 to TRBJ1-1, with D unresolved. CDR1 and CDR2 from the germline V gene are PRHDT and FYEKMQ (reference sequence). V dropped 5 bases and J dropped 0 bases, with 7 bases sitting between them. CDR3 length equals 13 residues. This chain's CDR3 is CASSLEVNTEAFF. The CDR3 DNA is TGTGCCAGCAGCCTCGAAGTGAACACTGAAGCTTTCTTT.

The V gene is TRBV3-1 (or the pseudogene TRBV3-2), the J gene TRBJ2-7, with a possible D match to TRBD1 (7 bases). V lost 6 bases and J lost 6, with 21 bases in between. The V gene's germline CDR1 is LGHDT and CDR2 YNNKEL (reference sequence). CDR3 length: 15 residues. CDR3 loop: CASSRTTGEIREQYF. The CDR3 DNA follows: TGTGCCAGCAGTCGGACTACAGGGGAAATCCGCGAGCAGTACTTC.

The chain employs TRBV5-1 and TRBJ2-7; tentative D call: TRBD2 (5 bases). The CDR3 sequence is 12 residues long. V lost 4 bases and J lost 8, with 13 bases in between. Germline V gene sequence: CDR1 SGHRS, CDR2 YFSETQ. This CDR3 is CASSPGIGKQYF. For the CDR3, the DNA is TGCGCCAGCAGCCCGGGGATTGGCAAGCAGTACTTC.

A single count supports this clone. The rearrangement joins TRBV27 to TRBJ1-1; possibly TRBD1 for D (5 bases). V lost 7 bases, J lost 0 bases, and 12 bases lay in between. There are 14 residues in the CDR3. CDR1 is MNHEY and CDR2 is SMNVEV in the germline V gene (reference sequence). In nucleotides, the CDR3 is TGTGCCAGCATAGACAGTAAGATGAACACTGAAGCTTTCTTT. Translated: CASIDSKMNTEAFF.

The rearrangement uses TRBV5-4 and TRBJ2-2; 7 bases match TRBD2. The germline CDR1 and CDR2 sequences are SGHNT and YYREEE (reference sequence). The length of the CDR3 is 16 residues. With 0 bases clipped from V and 5 bases from J, the junction kept 7 bases outside the gene matches. The CDR3 DNA is TGTGCCAGCAGCTTGGCGGGGGGAGCTCTAACCGGGGAGCTGTTTTTT. Translating gives CASSLAGGALTGELFF.

The gene calls are TRBV7-9 and TRBJ2-3, with TRBD1 identical over 10 bases. The CDR3 length is 17 residues. Germline assignment: CDR1 SEHNR and CDR2 FQNEAQ (reference sequence). Unmatched junction bases numbered 11, after V lost 5 bases and J lost 3 bases. Here the CDR3 reads CASSTTRQGAGTDTQYF. The CDR3 DNA reads as TGTGCCAGCAGCACCACTCGACAGGGGGCTGGGACAGATACGCAGTATTTT. Full variable domain (remainder filled in from reference TRBV7-9 and TRBJ2-3): DTGVSQNPRHKITKRGQNVTFRCDPISEHNRLYWYRQTLGQGPEFLTYFQNEAQLEKSRLLSDRFSAERPKGSFSTLEIQRTEQGDSAMYLCASSTTRQGAGTDTQYFGPGTRLTVL.